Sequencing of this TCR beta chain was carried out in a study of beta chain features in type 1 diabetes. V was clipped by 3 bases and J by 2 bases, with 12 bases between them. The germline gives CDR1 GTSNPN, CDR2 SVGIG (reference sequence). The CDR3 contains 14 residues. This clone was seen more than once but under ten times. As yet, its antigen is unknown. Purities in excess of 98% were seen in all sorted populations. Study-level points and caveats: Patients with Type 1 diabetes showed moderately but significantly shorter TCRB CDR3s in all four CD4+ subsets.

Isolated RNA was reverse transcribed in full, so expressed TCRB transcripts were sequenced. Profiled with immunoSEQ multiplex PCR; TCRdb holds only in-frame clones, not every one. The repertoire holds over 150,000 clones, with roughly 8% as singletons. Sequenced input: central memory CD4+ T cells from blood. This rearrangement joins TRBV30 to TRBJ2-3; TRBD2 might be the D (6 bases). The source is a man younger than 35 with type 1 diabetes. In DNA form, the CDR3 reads TGTGCCTGGAGGTTTACGGGGGACACAGATACGCAGTATTTT. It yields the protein CAWRFTGDTDTQYF.